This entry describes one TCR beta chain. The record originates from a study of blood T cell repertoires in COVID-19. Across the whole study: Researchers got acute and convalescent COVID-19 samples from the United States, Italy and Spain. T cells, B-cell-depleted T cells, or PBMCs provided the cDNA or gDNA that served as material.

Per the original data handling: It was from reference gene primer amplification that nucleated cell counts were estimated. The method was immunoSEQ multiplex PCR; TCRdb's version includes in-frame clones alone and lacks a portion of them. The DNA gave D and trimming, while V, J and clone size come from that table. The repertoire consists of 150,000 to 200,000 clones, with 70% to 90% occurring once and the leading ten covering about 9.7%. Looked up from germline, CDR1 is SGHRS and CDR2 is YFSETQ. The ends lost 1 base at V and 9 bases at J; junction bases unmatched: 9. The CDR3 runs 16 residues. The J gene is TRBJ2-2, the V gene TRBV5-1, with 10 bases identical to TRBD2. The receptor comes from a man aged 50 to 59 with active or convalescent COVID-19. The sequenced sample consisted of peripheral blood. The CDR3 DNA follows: TGCGCCAGCAGCTTGAAGAGCGGGGGGGACTACCGGGAGCTGTTTTTT. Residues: CASSLKSGGDYRELFF.